The rows below give T cell receptor beta chains drawn from one sample of a study of vaccination effects on CD4 cells after COVID-19. Antigens of these TCRs are unknown. Some clones are missing from TCRdb's copy, which holds only in-frame ones; the method was immunoSEQ multiplex PCR. The sample carries approximately 60,000 clones, about 69% recorded once. The sequencing used CD4+ T cells from PBMCs cultured without peptide, collected before COVID-19 vaccination. These receptor sequences come from a human donor who had a prior SARS-CoV-2 infection. Both conserved end residues are part of each CDR3. The D gene is left open where the match is weak. Rows may omit the clone size; those that give it use once, few, many or a size class.

clone size	J gene	D gene	V gene	CDR3 DNA	CDR3 protein
NA	TRBJ2-5	NA	TRBV11-2	TGTGCCAGCAGCTTAGTGCCCGAGACCCAGTACTTC	CASSLVPETQYF
NA	TRBJ1-6	TRBD1	TRBV6-5	TGTGCCAGCAGTTACGCGGGACAGGGTGGGTCCCCCCTCCACTTT	CASSYAGQGGSPLHF
once	TRBJ2-3	NA	TRBV6-5	TGTGCCAGCAGTTACACGCTTCCTAGCACAGATACGCAGTATTTT	CASSYTLPSTDTQYF
few	TRBJ2-3	TRBD1	TRBV5-8	TGTGCCAGCACCTCCCGGGACAGGGGTTGGACAGATACGCAGTATTTT	CASTSRDRGWTDTQYF
once	TRBJ2-7	NA	TRBV5-4	TGTGCCAGCAGCTTTGGGGCGACAAGTTCCTACGAGCAGTACTTC	CASSFGATSSYEQYF
NA	TRBJ2-1	TRBD1	TRBV7-6	TGTGCCAGCAGCTTTGGGACAGGGGACTACAATGAGCAGTTCTTC	CASSFGTGDYNEQFF
NA	TRBJ2-1	NA	TRBV1	TGCACCAGCAGCTCTGGCCGACTAGCGGAACCCTACAATGAGCAGTTCTTC	CTSSSGRLAEPYNEQFF
NA	TRBJ1-2	TRBD1	TRBV19	TGTGCCAGTGGGGGGCAGGGACAGAGATCTAACTATGGCTACACCTTC	CASGGQGQRSNYGYTF
few	TRBJ2-5	TRBD1	TRBV30	TGTGCCTGGAGTGCTACGGACAGGGTTAAAGAGACCCAGTACTTC	CAWSATDRVKETQYF
NA	TRBJ2-5	TRBD1	TRBV13	TGTGCCAGCAGCGGCCGGGACAGGGGACAGACCCAGTACTTC	CASSGRDRGQTQYF
NA	TRBJ2-1	TRBD2	TRBV7-2	TGTGCCAGCAGCTTAGCGGCTAGCGGACGAGAGCAGTTCTTC	CASSLAASGREQFF
few	TRBJ1-1	TRBD1	TRBV27	TGTGCCAGCAGTAGCCGACAGGGGAACACTGAAGCTTTCTTT	CASSSRQGNTEAFF
once	TRBJ1-1	NA	TRBV5-4	TGTGCCAGCAGCCGGACTGGGTGGACGGTGAACACTGAAGCTTTCTTT	CASSRTGWTVNTEAFF
NA	TRBJ2-7	NA	TRBV19	TGTGCCAGTAGTAGGGGGTCTGAGAGGGGGTGGTACGAGCAGTACTTC	CASSRGSERGWYEQYF
NA	TRBJ2-7	NA	TRBV4-2	TGTGCCAGCAGCCCTACGAGACTGAGGTCCTACGAGCAGTACTTC	CASSPTRLRSYEQYF
NA	TRBJ1-1	NA	TRBV27	TGTGCCAGCAGTTCCCACCGGGGGAGCACTGAAGCTTTCTTT	CASSSHRGSTEAFF
once	TRBJ2-1	TRBD2	TRBV25-1	TGTGCCCCTATAGCGGGAAGAAGCTCCTACAATGAGCAGTTCTTC	CAPIAGRSSYNEQFF
few	TRBJ2-3	NA	TRBV20-1	TGCAGTGCTAGTCCTAGTATGGTTACGCAGTATTTT	CSASPSMVTQYF
NA	TRBJ2-7	NA	TRBV5-4	TGTGCCAGCAGCCCAGAGACTAGCTCCTACGAGCAGTACTTC	CASSPETSSYEQYF
NA	TRBJ2-7	TRBD2	TRBV18	TGTGCCAGCTCACCCACGGCGGGAGGGCCGGGGAACGAGCAGTACTTC	CASSPTAGGPGNEQYF
NA	TRBJ2-1	NA	TRBV6-2/TRBV6-3	TGTGCCAGCAGCCGCAATGAGCAGTTCTTC	CASSRNEQFF
NA	TRBJ1-1	NA	TRBV11-3	TGTGCCAGCAGCTTTCGGGGGACTGAAGCTTTCTTT	CASSFRGTEAFF
few	TRBJ2-7	TRBD1	TRBV10-3	TGTGCCATCAGTGAGTTTCGGACAGGGGGCTACGAGCAGTACTTC	CAISEFRTGGYEQYF
NA	TRBJ1-2	NA	TRBV5-5	TGTGCCAGCAGCTTGTTGAATTATGGGACTAACTATGGCTACACCTTC	CASSLLNYGTNYGYTF
NA	TRBJ2-2	NA	TRBV6-2/TRBV6-3	TGTGCCAGCAGTATCGAAGGTGGCGGGGAGCTGTTTTTT	CASSIEGGGELFF
NA	TRBJ2-5	TRBD2	TRBV9	TGTGCCAGCAGCACCCGTTGGGGCGGGGGGGCCGAGACCCAGTACTTC	CASSTRWGGGAETQYF
NA	TRBJ2-7	NA	TRBV4-2	TGTGCCAGCAGCCAAGGCGCATCGGAACCCTACGAGCAGTACTTC	CASSQGASEPYEQYF
NA	TRBJ2-1	TRBD2	TRBV11-3	TGTGCCAGCAGCTTAGCGGGAGGGGGGTCGAATTATGAGCAGTTCTTC	CASSLAGGGSNYEQFF
NA	TRBJ2-1	TRBD2	TRBV15	TGTGCCACCAGCAGAGAAAGGGGGGGACTAGCGTTATTAGGGTGGAATGAGCAGTTCTTC	CATSRERGGLALLGWNEQFF
few	TRBJ1-6	NA	TRBV7-3	TGTGCCAGCAGCTTAGGGCAGAACAATTCACCCCTCCACTTT	CASSLGQNNSPLHF
NA	TRBJ2-5	TRBD2	TRBV4-3	TGCGCCAGCAGCCAAAGACTAGCGGGAGGACAAGAGACCCAGTACTTC	CASSQRLAGGQETQYF
NA	TRBJ2-3	TRBD1	TRBV24-1	TGTGCCACCAGTGACCCCCGGGACAGGGGAGGGGCGTTCACAGATACGCAGTATTTT	CATSDPRDRGGAFTDTQYF
NA	TRBJ2-2	NA	TRBV7-8	TGTGCCAGCAGCTTAGTGGCCGGGAGCTACGGCGGGGAGCTGTTTTTT	CASSLVAGSYGGELFF
NA	TRBJ2-3	NA	TRBV7-2	TGTGCCAGCAGTCGCGTAGGGGTTGCCACAGATACGCAGTATTTT	CASSRVGVATDTQYF
NA	TRBJ1-1	NA	TRBV7-8	TGTGCCAGCAGCCCAAGGACTACCGAGGGTGAAGCTTTCTTT	CASSPRTTEGEAFF
NA	TRBJ1-1	TRBD1	TRBV7-8	TGTGCCAGCAGCCCCCGGGACAGGGGAAACACTGAAGCTTTCTTT	CASSPRDRGNTEAFF
NA	TRBJ2-1	TRBD2	TRBV3-1/TRBV3-2	TGTGCCAGCAGCCAAGATCTTTTGGTTGGTCGGGCGGGGGACAATGAGCAGTTCTTC	CASSQDLLVGRAGDNEQFF
NA	TRBJ2-3	TRBD2	TRBV7-8	TGTGCCAGCAGCTTCGTCGGACTAGCGGGAGAAGATACGCAGTATTTT	CASSFVGLAGEDTQYF
NA	TRBJ2-5	NA	TRBV5-4	TGTGCCAGCAGCTTTTCTTCCCTTAGCGGTGGGGAGACCCAGTACTTC	CASSFSSLSGGETQYF
once	TRBJ2-7	NA	TRBV10-3	TGTGCCATCAGGCCGACAGGAGGCTCCTACGAGCAGTACTTC	CAIRPTGGSYEQYF
NA	TRBJ2-1	NA	TRBV11-1	TGTGCCAGCAGCTTAGTTGTGGGAAATGAGCAGTTCTTC	CASSLVVGNEQFF
NA	TRBJ1-1	TRBD1	TRBV3-1/TRBV3-2	TGTGCCAGCAGCCAAAACACAGGGGAGGGGAACACTGAAGCTTTCTTT	CASSQNTGEGNTEAFF
NA	TRBJ2-3	NA	TRBV24-1	TGTGCCACCAGTGTTGGTGTCCAAGGAGGGGCCAAATTCTCAGATACGCAGTATTTT	CATSVGVQGGAKFSDTQYF
NA	TRBJ2-7	TRBD1	TRBV3-1/TRBV3-2	TGTGCCAGCAGCTCCCGGGACAGGGACTACGAGCAGTACTTC	CASSSRDRDYEQYF
NA	TRBJ1-5	NA	TRBV6-5	TGTGCCAGCAGTTACTCGAATTACAATCAGCCCCAGCATTTT	CASSYSNYNQPQHF
NA	TRBJ2-3	NA	TRBV7-3	TGTGCCAGCAGCTTAACGACTGTCCACACAGATACGCAGTATTTT	CASSLTTVHTDTQYF
NA	TRBJ2-5	NA	TRBV4-2	TGTGCCAGCAGCCAAGGCTTACTAGCTTTACAGACCCAGTACTTC	CASSQGLLALQTQYF
NA	TRBJ1-1	NA	TRBV18	TGTGCCAGCTCACCACCCGGGGGGCTGGGCACTGAAGCTTTCTTT	CASSPPGGLGTEAFF
NA	TRBJ1-4	NA	TRBV5-1	TGCGCCAGCAACCGGGTCGGACCATCAGAGGGAGAAAAACTGTTTTTT	CASNRVGPSEGEKLFF
NA	TRBJ1-1	NA	TRBV12-3/TRBV12-4	TGTGCCAGCAGTTTATACGGCGGGACTGAAGCTTTCTTT	CASSLYGGTEAFF